This T cell receptor (beta chain) was identified in a study of blood T cell repertoires in COVID-19. V was shortened by 3 bases and J by 2 bases, with 8 bases between the two germline ends. Germline CDR1 SGDLS, CDR2 YYNGEE. CDR3 length: 13 residues. Per the original data handling: Amplified reference gene primers provided the basis for estimating nucleated cell counts. Clones were read by immunoSEQ multiplex PCR, and TCRdb kept only the in-frame ones, dropping some. V, J and clone size are taken as reported in that table, and D and trimming were inferred from the DNA itself. Of 62,000 or so clones in the sample, about 91% were seen once.

This receptor was identified in a man in his forties or fifties with active COVID-19. The chain has TRBV9 and TRBJ2-5, with D unclear. Source material: peripheral blood. CDR3 amino acids: CASSAGPQETQYF. CDR3 nucleotides: TGTGCCAGCAGCGCCGGTCCGCAAGAGACCCAGTACTTC.